A single sample is the source of the 14 T cell receptor beta chains below, sequenced in a study of Ad26.COV2.S vaccination and SARS-CoV-2 variants. Sequenced by immunoSEQ multiplex PCR; TCRdb stores in-frame clones only, minus some. The sample has 380,000 or so clones; around 89% are singletons. Treatment defined: approximately 18 received Ad26.COV2.S at low or high dose, single or two shots; several received placebo; per-sample allocation not given. Collection of samples fell on day 63 after the first vaccine or placebo injection. Here the sequenced sample was peripheral blood, taken in a trial of Ad26.COV2.S vaccine versus placebo. The receptors derive from a person between 18 and 60 years old who received the Ad26.COV2.S COVID-19 vaccine or a placebo.

The rearrangement uses TRBV3-1 (or the pseudogene TRBV3-2) and TRBJ1-3; TRBD1 aligns across 12 bases. CDR3 length: 14 residues. V lost 4 bases and J lost 9; bases outside the gene matches: 4. Germline CDR1 and CDR2: LGHDT and YNNKEL (reference sequence). The DNA of the CDR3 is TGTGCCAGCAGCCGGGGACAGGGGGCAAGCACCATATATTTT. Encoded protein: CASSRGQGASTIYF.

This clone was observed a handful of times. The rearrangement joins TRBV27 to TRBJ2-4; weak D call: TRBD2 (6 bases). The CDR3 runs to 14 residues. Deletions cut 5 bases from V and 6 bases from J, with 14 bases between. Germline lookup yields CDR1 MNHEY and CDR2 SMNVEV (reference sequence). The CDR3 region has the DNA TGTGCCAGCAGTCCCCTGGGGGGAACAAACATTCAGTACTTC. Translating gives CASSPLGGTNIQYF.

This rearrangement joins TRBV7-2 to TRBJ2-1; 7 positions agree with TRBD1. V was pared by 5 bases and J by 4 bases, with 11 bases of the junction left unmatched. The CDR3 sequence is 16 residues long. CDR1 and CDR2 from the germline V gene are SGHTA and FQGNSA. CDR3 region: CASSLFAGGDYNEQFF. The CDR3 DNA is TGTGCCAGCAGCCTCTTCGCAGGGGGAGATTACAATGAGCAGTTCTTC.

The gene calls are TRBV13 and TRBJ2-1, with D possibly called TRBD1 or TRBD2 (6 bases each). V shed 2 bases and J shed 2 bases, with 10 bases lying between them. This CDR3 has 15 residues. The germline V gene has CDR1 PRHDT and CDR2 FYEKMQ (reference sequence). The CDR3 spells CASSLRGGTYNEQFF. CDR3 nucleotide sequence: TGTGCCAGCAGCTTAAGAGGGGGGACCTACAATGAGCAGTTCTTC.

The rearrangement joins TRBV18 to TRBJ2-5, with D tentatively TRBD1 (6 bases). Trimming left V 0 bases short and J 2 bases short, with 10 bases between. This CDR3 contains 15 residues. Per germline, CDR1 KGHSH and CDR2 LQKENI. The CDR3 spells CASSPPAGEQETQYF. In DNA, the CDR3 is TGTGCCAGCTCACCACCGGCAGGGGAGCAAGAGACCCAGTACTTC.

The chain recombines TRBV7-9 with TRBJ1-1; 9 bases line up with TRBD1. Germline V lookup: CDR1 SEHNR, CDR2 FQNEAQ (reference sequence). This CDR3 comprises 13 residues. With 5 bases clipped from V and 6 bases from J, the junction kept 4 bases outside the gene matches. The CDR3 sequence: CASSPQGAAEAFF. The CDR3, as DNA: TGTGCCAGCAGCCCACAGGGGGCTGCTGAAGCTTTCTTT.

The genes are TRBV4-1 and TRBJ2-1; D unresolved. The germline CDR1 and CDR2 sequences are MGHRA and YSYEKL. This CDR3 comprises 13 residues. Trimming took off 2 bases at V and 9 bases at J, with 11 bases between the two ends. The CDR3 sequence is CASSQSLFAEQFF. The CDR3 nucleotides read TGCGCCAGCAGCCAATCACTTTTCGCTGAGCAGTTCTTC.

V is TRBV12-3 or TRBV12-4 and J is TRBJ2-5; a possible D gene is TRBD1 (7 bases). V lost 6 bases, J lost 5 bases, and 13 bases lay in between. CDR3 length: 13 residues. The CDR3 loop reads CASRPTGTETQYF. In DNA, the CDR3 is TGTGCCAGCAGGCCGACAGGGACTGAGACCCAGTACTTC.

This chain joins TRBV4-1 and TRBJ2-7; D unclear. In germline, CDR1 is MGHRA, CDR2 YSYEKL. Trimming left V 1 base short and J 3 bases short, with 7 bases between. CDR3 length: 13 amino acids. This CDR3 reads CASSQVTDYEQYF. The CDR3 nucleotides are TGCGCCAGCAGCCAAGTTACGGACTACGAGCAGTACTTC.

V usage is TRBV20-1 and J usage is TRBJ2-1; TRBD2 is a possible D gene (6 bases). Germline-derived CDR1 and CDR2 are DFQATT and SNEGSKA (reference sequence). The ends were cut back, 3 bases at V and 0 bases at J, with 9 bases in the middle. The CDR3 totals 14 residues. As DNA, the CDR3 is TGCAGTGCTAGTGCCGGGAGCTCCTACAATGAGCAGTTCTTC. It specifies CSASAGSSYNEQFF.

The chain has TRBV7-9 and TRBJ1-1; TRBD1 agrees at 11 bases. The ends lost 3 bases at V and 3 bases at J; junction bases unmatched: 3. Germline CDR1 reads SEHNR; CDR2 reads FQNEAQ (reference sequence). CDR3 length: 15 amino acids. The CDR3: CASSFPGQGDTEAFF. For the CDR3, the DNA is TGTGCCAGCAGCTTCCCGGGACAGGGGGACACTGAAGCTTTCTTT. Filled out from reference TRBV7-9 and TRBJ1-1, the complete variable domain reads DTGVSQNPRHKITKRGQNVTFRCDPISEHNRLYWYRQTLGQGPEFLTYFQNEAQLEKSRLLSDRFSAERPKGSFSTLEIQRTEQGDSAMYLCASSFPGQGDTEAFFGQGTRLTVV.

The J gene is TRBJ1-1, the V gene TRBV20-1, with 8 positions matching TRBD1. Germline lookup yields CDR1 DFQATT and CDR2 SNEGSKA (reference sequence). The V and J ends lost 5 bases and 7 bases, in that order; junction bases with no gene match: 3. This CDR3 is built from 11 residues. The CDR3 loop reads CSADRGGEAFF. DNA of the CDR3: TGCAGTGCTGACAGGGGTGGTGAAGCTTTCTTT.

This clone was seen more than once but under ten times. The genes are TRBV3-1 (or the pseudogene TRBV3-2) and TRBJ2-2; 11 nucleotides agree with TRBD2. The CDR3 totals 15 residues. With 3 bases clipped from V and 6 bases from J, the junction kept 3 bases outside the gene matches. Germline assignment: CDR1 LGHDT and CDR2 YNNKEL (reference sequence). In DNA form, the CDR3 reads TGTGCCAGCAGCCAGGGGACTAGCGGCCCCGGGGAGCTGTTTTTT. It is translated as CASSQGTSGPGELFF.

The chain is built from TRBV7-9 and TRBJ1-2; D remains unclear. The CDR3 spans 15 residues. The V gene's germline CDR1 is SEHNR and CDR2 FQNEAQ (reference sequence). V shed 5 bases and J shed 8 bases, with 21 bases lying between them. The CDR3 DNA reads TGTGCCAGCAGCCCGACTGGATCTGGGTGGAGAGGCTACACCTTC. The encoded protein is CASSPTGSGWRGYTF.